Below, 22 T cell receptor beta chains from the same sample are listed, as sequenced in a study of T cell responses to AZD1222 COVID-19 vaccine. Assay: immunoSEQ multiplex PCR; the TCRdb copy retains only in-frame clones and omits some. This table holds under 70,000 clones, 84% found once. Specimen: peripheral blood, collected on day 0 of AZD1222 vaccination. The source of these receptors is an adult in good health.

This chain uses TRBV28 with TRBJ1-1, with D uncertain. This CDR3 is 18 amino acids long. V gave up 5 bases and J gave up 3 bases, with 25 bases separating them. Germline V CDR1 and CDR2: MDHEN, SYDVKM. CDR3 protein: CASSPPPWMSRFDTEAFF. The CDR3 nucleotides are TGTGCCAGCAGTCCGCCCCCATGGATGAGCAGATTTGACACTGAAGCTTTCTTT.

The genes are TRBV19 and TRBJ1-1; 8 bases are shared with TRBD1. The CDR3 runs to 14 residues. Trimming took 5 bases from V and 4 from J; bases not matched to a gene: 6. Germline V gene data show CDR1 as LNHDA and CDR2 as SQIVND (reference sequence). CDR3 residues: CASSSQGALTEAFF. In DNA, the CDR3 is TGTGCCAGTAGTTCCCAGGGGGCCCTCACTGAAGCTTTCTTT.

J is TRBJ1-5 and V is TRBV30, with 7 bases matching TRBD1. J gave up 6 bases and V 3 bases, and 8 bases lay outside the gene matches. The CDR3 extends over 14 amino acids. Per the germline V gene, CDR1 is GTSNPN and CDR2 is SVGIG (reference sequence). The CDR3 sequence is CAWRGQGGIQPQHF. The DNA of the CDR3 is TGTGCCTGGAGAGGGCAGGGGGGAATTCAGCCCCAGCATTTT.

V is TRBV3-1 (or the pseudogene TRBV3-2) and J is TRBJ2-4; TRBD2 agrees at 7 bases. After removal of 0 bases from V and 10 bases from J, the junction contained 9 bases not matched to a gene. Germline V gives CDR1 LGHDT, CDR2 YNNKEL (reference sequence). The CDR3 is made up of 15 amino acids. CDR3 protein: CASSQEQLAKRIQYF. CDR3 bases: TGTGCCAGCAGCCAAGAACAACTAGCGAAGAGAATTCAGTACTTC.

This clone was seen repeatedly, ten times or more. This CDR3 reads CASRPTDSNQPQHF. CDR3 bases: TGTGCCAGCAGACCGACGGACAGCAATCAGCCCCAGCATTTT. The chain joins TRBV7-9 to TRBJ1-5, with D hard to call. The ends were cut back, 6 bases at V and 1 base at J, with 10 bases in the middle. Germline V lookup: CDR1 SEHNR, CDR2 FQNEAQ (reference sequence). The CDR3 runs to 14 residues.

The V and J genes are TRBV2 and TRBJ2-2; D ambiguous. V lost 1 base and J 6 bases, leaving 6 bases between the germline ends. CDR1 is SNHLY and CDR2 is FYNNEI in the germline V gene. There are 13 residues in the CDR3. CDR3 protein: CASSEEQAGELFF. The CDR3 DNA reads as TGTGCCAGCAGTGAAGAGCAAGCCGGGGAGCTGTTTTTT. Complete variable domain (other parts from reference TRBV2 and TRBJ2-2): EPEVTQTPSHQVTQMGQEVILRCVPISNHLYFYWYRQILGQKVEFLVSFYNNEISEKSEIFDDQFSVERPDGSNFTLKIRSTKLEDSAMYFCASSEEQAGELFFGEGSRLTVL.

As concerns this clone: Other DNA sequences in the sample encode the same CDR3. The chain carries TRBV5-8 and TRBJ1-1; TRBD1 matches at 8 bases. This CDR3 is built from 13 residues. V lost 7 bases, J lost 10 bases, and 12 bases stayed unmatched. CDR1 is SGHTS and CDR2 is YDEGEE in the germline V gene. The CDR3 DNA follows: TGTGCCAGCGCCCTTTCAGGGGGCTGGGGAGCTTTCTTT. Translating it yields CASALSGGWGAFF. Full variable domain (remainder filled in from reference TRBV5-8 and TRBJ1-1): EAGVTQSPTHLIKTRGQQATLRCSPISGHTSVYWYQQALGLGLQFLLWYDEGEERNRGNFPPRFSGRQFPNYSSELNVNALELEDSALYLCASALSGGWGAFFGQGTRLTVV.

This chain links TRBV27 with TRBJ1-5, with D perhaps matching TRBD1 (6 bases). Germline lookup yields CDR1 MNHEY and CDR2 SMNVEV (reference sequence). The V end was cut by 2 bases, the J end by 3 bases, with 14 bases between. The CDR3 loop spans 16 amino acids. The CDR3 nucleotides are TGTGCCAGCAGTTTACAGGGGAGAGTCTTCAATCAGCCCCAGCATTTT. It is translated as CASSLQGRVFNQPQHF.

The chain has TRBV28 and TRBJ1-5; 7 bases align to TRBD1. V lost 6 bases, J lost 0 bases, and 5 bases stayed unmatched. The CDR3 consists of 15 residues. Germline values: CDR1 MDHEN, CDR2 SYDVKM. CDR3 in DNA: TGTGCCAGCAGCCCGACAGGGCTTAGCAATCAGCCCCAGCATTTT. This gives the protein CASSPTGLSNQPQHF.

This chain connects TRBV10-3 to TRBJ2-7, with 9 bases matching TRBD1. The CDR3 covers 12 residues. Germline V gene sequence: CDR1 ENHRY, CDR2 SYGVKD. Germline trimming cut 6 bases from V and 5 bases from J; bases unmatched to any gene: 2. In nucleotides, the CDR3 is TGTGCCATCAGCCGGACAGGGGACGAGCAGTACTTC. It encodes CAISRTGDEQYF.

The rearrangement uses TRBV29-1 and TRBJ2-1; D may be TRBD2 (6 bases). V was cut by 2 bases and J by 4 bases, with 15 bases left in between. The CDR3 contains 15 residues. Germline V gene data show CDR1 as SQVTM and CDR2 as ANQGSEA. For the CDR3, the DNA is TGCAGCGTTGAAAGGAGGGCGGACTATTACAATGAGCAGTTCTTC. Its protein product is CSVERRADYYNEQFF.

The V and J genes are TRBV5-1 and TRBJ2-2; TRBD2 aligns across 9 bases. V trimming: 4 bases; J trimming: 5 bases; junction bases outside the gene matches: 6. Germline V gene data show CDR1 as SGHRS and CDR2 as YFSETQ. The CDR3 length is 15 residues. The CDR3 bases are TGCGCCAGCAGCGCGGGACTAGCTTGGACCGGGGAGCTGTTTTTT. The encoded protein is CASSAGLAWTGELFF.

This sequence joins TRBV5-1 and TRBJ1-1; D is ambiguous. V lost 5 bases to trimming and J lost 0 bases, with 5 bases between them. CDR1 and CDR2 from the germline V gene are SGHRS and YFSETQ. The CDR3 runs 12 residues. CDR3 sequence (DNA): TGCGCCAGCAGTACAGTGAACACTGAAGCTTTCTTT. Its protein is CASSTVNTEAFF.

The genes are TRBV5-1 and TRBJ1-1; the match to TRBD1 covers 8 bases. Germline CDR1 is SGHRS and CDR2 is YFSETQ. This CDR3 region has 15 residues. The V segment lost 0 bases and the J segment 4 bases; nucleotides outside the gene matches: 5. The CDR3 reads CASSLETGVSTEAFF. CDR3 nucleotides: TGCGCCAGCAGCTTGGAGACAGGGGTGAGCACTGAAGCTTTCTTT.

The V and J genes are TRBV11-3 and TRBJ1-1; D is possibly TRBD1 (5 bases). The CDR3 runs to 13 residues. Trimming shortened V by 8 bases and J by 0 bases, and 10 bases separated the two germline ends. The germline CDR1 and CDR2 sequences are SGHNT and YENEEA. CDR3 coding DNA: TGTGCCAGCGCGAGGGACGTGAACACTGAAGCTTTCTTT. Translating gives CASARDVNTEAFF.

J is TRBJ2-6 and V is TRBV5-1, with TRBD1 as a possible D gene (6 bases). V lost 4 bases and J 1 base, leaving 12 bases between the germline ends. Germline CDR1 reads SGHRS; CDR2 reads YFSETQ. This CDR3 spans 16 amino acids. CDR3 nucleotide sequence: TGCGCCAGCAGCCCGGGACATCCGTCTGGGGCCAACGTCCTGACTTTC. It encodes CASSPGHPSGANVLTF. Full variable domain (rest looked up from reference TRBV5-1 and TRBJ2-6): KAGVTQTPRYLIKTRGQQVTLSCSPISGHRSVSWYQQTPGQGLQFLFEYFSETQRNKGNFPGRFSGRQFSNSRSEMNVSTLELGDSALYLCASSPGHPSGANVLTFGAGSRLTVL.

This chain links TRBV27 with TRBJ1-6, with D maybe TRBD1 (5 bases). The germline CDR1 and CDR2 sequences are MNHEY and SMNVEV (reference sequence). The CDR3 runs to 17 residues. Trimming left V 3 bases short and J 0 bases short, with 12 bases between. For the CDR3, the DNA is TGTGCCAGCAGTTTCTCTCAGGGAAACTCCTATAATTCACCCCTCCACTTT. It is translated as CASSFSQGNSYNSPLHF.

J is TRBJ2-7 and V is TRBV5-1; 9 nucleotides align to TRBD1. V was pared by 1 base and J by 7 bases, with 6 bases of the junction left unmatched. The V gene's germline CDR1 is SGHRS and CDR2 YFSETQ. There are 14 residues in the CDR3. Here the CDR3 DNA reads TGCGCCAGCAGCTTGCGGACAGGGGTAGGAGAGCAGTACTTC. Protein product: CASSLRTGVGEQYF.

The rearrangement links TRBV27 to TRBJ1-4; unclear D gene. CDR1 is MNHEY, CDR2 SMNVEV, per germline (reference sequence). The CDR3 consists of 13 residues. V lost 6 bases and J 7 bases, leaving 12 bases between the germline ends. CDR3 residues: CASRPGGVEKLFF. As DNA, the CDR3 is TGTGCCAGCAGACCCGGTGGGGTTGAAAAACTGTTTTTT.

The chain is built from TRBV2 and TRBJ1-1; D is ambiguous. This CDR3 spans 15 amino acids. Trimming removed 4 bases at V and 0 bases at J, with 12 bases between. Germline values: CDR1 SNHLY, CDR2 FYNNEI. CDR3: CASSVEGHMNTEAFF. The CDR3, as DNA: TGTGCCAGCAGTGTCGAAGGCCACATGAACACTGAAGCTTTCTTT.

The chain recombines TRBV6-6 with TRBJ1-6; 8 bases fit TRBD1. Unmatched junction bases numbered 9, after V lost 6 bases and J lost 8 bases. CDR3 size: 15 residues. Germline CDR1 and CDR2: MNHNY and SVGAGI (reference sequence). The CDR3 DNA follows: TGTGCCAGCAGCCTAACAGGACAGGGTGATTCACCCCTCCACTTT. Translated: CASSLTGQGDSPLHF.

The CDR3 bases are TGTGCCAGCAGTCATAGGGGCTCTGGGGCCAACGTCCTGACTTTC. Translated: CASSHRGSGANVLTF. V is TRBV6-6 and J is TRBJ2-6, with TRBD1 as a possible D gene (5 bases). Germline V gene sequence: CDR1 MNHNY, CDR2 SVGAGI (reference sequence). V was cut by 5 bases and J by 0 bases, with 8 bases left in between. The CDR3 contains 15 residues.